The 20 T cell receptor beta chains below were found in one sample sequenced in a study of T cell responses to AZD1222 COVID-19 vaccine. Method: immunoSEQ multiplex PCR; TCRdb's copy keeps in-frame clones and lacks some. The table records over 130,000 clones, around 89% of them present only once. Sequences were derived from peripheral blood, sampled 28 days after the second AZD1222 dose. Receptors were obtained from an adult who received the AZD1222 COVID-19 vaccine.

V is TRBV6-5 and J is TRBJ2-2; no firm D call. CDR3 length: 16 amino acids. V was clipped by 1 base and J by 4 bases, with 13 bases between them. Germline V lookup: CDR1 MNHEY, CDR2 SVGAGI. CDR3 region: CASSYFPTGATGELFF. CDR3 bases: TGTGCCAGCAGTTACTTCCCGACTGGTGCCACCGGGGAGCTGTTTTTT.

The chain uses TRBV19 and TRBJ1-6; D is possibly TRBD1 (6 bases). Per the germline V gene, CDR1 is LNHDA and CDR2 is SQIVND (reference sequence). V lost 9 bases and J lost 5, with 20 bases in between. This CDR3 has 16 residues. CDR3 region: CASRTAPGRDNSPLHF. The CDR3 DNA is TGTGCCAGCAGGACAGCGCCGGGAAGAGATAATTCACCCCTCCACTTT.

This chain uses TRBV3-1 (or the pseudogene TRBV3-2) with TRBJ2-1; possible D gene TRBD2, 5 bases. CDR1 and CDR2 (germline): LGHDT, YNNKEL (reference sequence). The V gene lost 5 bases and the J gene lost 8 bases, with 10 bases spanning the gap. The CDR3 extends over 12 amino acids. CDR3 DNA: TGTGCCAGCAGCGCACACGGGGATGAGCAGTTCTTC. This encodes CASSAHGDEQFF.

The chain carries TRBV11-2 and TRBJ1-5; D gene ambiguous. Germline assignment: CDR1 SGHAT and CDR2 FQNNGV. This CDR3 is 16 amino acids long. Trimming removed 5 bases at V and 2 bases at J, with 16 bases between. The CDR3, as DNA: TGTGCCAGCAGCCCTCGAGGACGATATCGCAATCAGCCCCAGCATTTT. It is translated as CASSPRGRYRNQPQHF.

The chain recombines TRBV6-6 with TRBJ1-5; the D gene is possibly TRBD1 (5 bases). Germline assignment: CDR1 MNHNY and CDR2 SVGAGI (reference sequence). Trimming took 2 bases from V and 3 from J, leaving 14 bases between them. This CDR3 comprises 16 residues. CDR3 region: CASSYHYRPYNQPQHF. The CDR3, as DNA: TGTGCCAGCAGTTACCATTACAGGCCATACAATCAGCCCCAGCATTTT.

The chain uses TRBV6-5 and TRBJ1-5; 8 bases map to TRBD1. The CDR3 has 15 amino acids. The germline gives CDR1 MNHEY, CDR2 SVGAGI. Losses at the gene ends were 6 bases for V and 3 bases for J; bases not matched to a gene: 7. The CDR3 DNA is TGTGCCAGCAGCTCCGGGACAGGCGACAATCAGCCCCAGCATTTT. Its translation: CASSSGTGDNQPQHF.

The count of this clone is one. The DNA for the CDR3 is TGTGCCAGCAAGGGTGGTTCAGCGAACACTGAAGCTTTCTTT. Translation gives CASKGGSANTEAFF. The chain uses TRBV28 and TRBJ1-1; no clear D. CDR1 is MDHEN, CDR2 SYDVKM, per germline. CDR3 length: 14 amino acids. V lost 7 bases and J 1 base, leaving 13 bases between the germline ends.

The gene calls are TRBV27 and TRBJ2-3; D ambiguous. CDR3 length: 16 amino acids. Germline CDR1 MNHEY, CDR2 SMNVEV (reference sequence). The V end was cut by 2 bases, the J end by 0 bases, with 12 bases between. CDR3 sequence reads: CASSLEGRFSTDTQYF. The CDR3 coding sequence is TGTGCCAGCAGTTTAGAAGGACGGTTTAGCACAGATACGCAGTATTTT.

This rearrangement joins TRBV3-1 (or the pseudogene TRBV3-2) to TRBJ2-1, with 7 nucleotides matching TRBD2. Per the germline V gene, CDR1 is LGHDT and CDR2 is YNNKEL (reference sequence). The V segment lost 2 bases and the J segment 4 bases; nucleotides outside the gene matches: 5. This CDR3 spans 15 amino acids. The CDR3 protein is CASSQTGGSYNEQFF. CDR3 nucleotides: TGTGCCAGCAGCCAAACGGGAGGTAGTTACAATGAGCAGTTCTTC.

The V call is TRBV28, the J call TRBJ1-5; D not resolved. Trimming shortened V by 6 bases and J by 0 bases, and 15 bases separated the two germline ends. CDR3 length: 16 residues. Germline assignment: CDR1 MDHEN and CDR2 SYDVKM. CDR3 region: CASRSYGSNSNQPQHF. CDR3 coding DNA: TGTGCCAGCAGGTCTTACGGGAGCAATAGCAATCAGCCCCAGCATTTT.

The chain joins TRBV7-2 to TRBJ1-1; D is ambiguous. The ends were cut back, 2 bases at V and 1 base at J, with 5 bases in the middle. Germline assignment: CDR1 SGHTA and CDR2 FQGNSA. This CDR3 region has 13 residues. The DNA for the CDR3 is TGTGCCAGCAGCTTATTCGCGAACACTGAAGCTTTCTTT. Protein sequence: CASSLFANTEAFF.

The chain carries TRBV19 and TRBJ1-6; D is undetermined. Germline values: CDR1 LNHDA, CDR2 SQIVND (reference sequence). CDR3 length: 14 residues. The ends were cut back, 8 bases at V and 8 bases at J, with 16 bases in the middle. In DNA form, the CDR3 reads TGTGCCAGTGTAAATTCGGGGTCGGATTCACCCCTCCACTTT. Its protein product is CASVNSGSDSPLHF. Combining the CDR3 with reference TRBV19 and TRBJ1-6 gives the whole variable domain DGGITQSPKYLFRKEGQNVTLSCEQNLNHDAMYWYRQDPGQGLRLIYYSQIVNDFQKGDIAEGYSVSREKKESFPLTVTSAQKNPTAFYLCASVNSGSDSPLHFGNGTRLTVT.

The rearrangement uses TRBV30 and TRBJ2-7, with 9 bases identical to TRBD2. This CDR3 comprises 14 residues. The germline V gene has CDR1 GTSNPN and CDR2 SVGIG (reference sequence). V lost 0 bases to trimming and J lost 13 bases; unmatched junction nucleotides: 13. CDR3 amino acids: CAWSVPGTSPRVYF. CDR3 sequence (DNA): TGTGCCTGGAGTGTCCCCGGGACTAGCCCTCGGGTCTACTTC.

This rearrangement joins TRBV9 to TRBJ2-2; perhaps TRBD1 as D (5 bases). Per the germline V gene, CDR1 is SGDLS and CDR2 is YYNGEE. CDR3 length: 14 residues. V was cut by 0 bases and J by 4 bases, with 7 bases left in between. The CDR3 here is CASSVGQPTGELFF. In nucleotides, the CDR3 is TGTGCCAGCAGCGTAGGACAGCCCACCGGGGAGCTGTTTTTT.

The chain uses TRBV7-9 and TRBJ1-1; D remains unclear. Deletions cut 3 bases from V and 0 bases from J, with 8 bases between. The length of the CDR3 is 14 residues. Germline loops: CDR1 SEHNR, CDR2 FQNEAQ (reference sequence). The chain's CDR3 is CASSFRAVNTEAFF. As DNA, the CDR3 is TGTGCCAGCAGCTTTCGCGCCGTGAACACTGAAGCTTTCTTT.

The chain has TRBV29-1 and TRBJ2-3, with 8 bases fitting TRBD1. The CDR3 is 16 residues long. Germline CDR1 SQVTM, CDR2 ANQGSEA. Trimming cost V 1 base and J 4 bases; bases outside gene matches: 10. Written as DNA, the CDR3 is TGCAGCGTTGAAGTTGGGTGGACAGGGTGGTCAGATACGCAGTATTTT. Translating gives CSVEVGWTGWSDTQYF.

The rearrangement uses TRBV19 and TRBJ2-7; 10 bases agree with TRBD1. Germline CDR1 is LNHDA and CDR2 is SQIVND (reference sequence). This CDR3 has 14 residues. Trimming cost V 6 bases and J 2 bases; bases outside gene matches: 4. CDR3 DNA sequence: TGTGCCAGTAGGGGGACAGGGGTTACCTACGAGCAGTACTTC. This gives the protein CASRGTGVTYEQYF.

The V and J genes are TRBV25-1 and TRBJ2-2; TRBD2 matches at 7 bases. Germline assignment: CDR1 MGHDK and CDR2 SYGVNS. The length of the CDR3 is 16 residues. J was trimmed by 0 bases and V by 0 bases; bases with no gene match: 1. As DNA, the CDR3 is TGTGCCAGCAGTGAATACGGGGGGACGAACACCGGGGAGCTGTTTTTT. Encoded protein: CASSEYGGTNTGELFF.

The rearrangement links TRBV19 to TRBJ1-4, with D unresolved. Deletions cut 5 bases from V and 7 bases from J, with 11 bases between. This CDR3 contains 13 residues. Germline lookup yields CDR1 LNHDA and CDR2 SQIVND (reference sequence). This chain's CDR3 is CASSGRAGEKLFF. In nucleotides, the CDR3 is TGTGCCAGTAGTGGCCGCGCCGGTGAAAAACTGTTTTTT.

This clone has just a few counts. This chain joins TRBV28 and TRBJ1-1; no clear D. The CDR3 runs to 12 residues. V was clipped by 6 bases and J by 0 bases, with 5 bases between them. CDR1 is MDHEN and CDR2 is SYDVKM in the germline V gene. The CDR3 spells CASRGMNTEAFF. As DNA, the CDR3 is TGTGCCAGCAGGGGGATGAACACTGAAGCTTTCTTT.